The 17 T cell receptor beta chains below all came from one sample that was sequenced in a study of blood T cell repertoires in COVID-19. Here immunoSEQ multiplex PCR was the method, and the copy in TCRdb shows in-frame clones only, minus some. The data show 170,000 or so clones, about 90% seen once. Sequencing used PBMCs or T cells enriched from blood (not recorded which). These receptors were obtained from a woman aged 18 to 35 who had recovered from COVID-19.

V is TRBV7-9 and J is TRBJ1-1; possible D gene TRBD1, 6 bases. V was trimmed by 1 base and J by 3 bases, leaving 12 bases between them. The CDR3 has 15 amino acids. Per the germline V gene, CDR1 is SEHNR and CDR2 is FQNEAQ (reference sequence). CDR3 sequence: CASSLEIGGDTEAFF. The CDR3 DNA sequence: TGTGCCAGCAGCTTAGAAATAGGGGGAGACACTGAAGCTTTCTTT.

The V and J genes are TRBV14 and TRBJ1-2; possible D gene TRBD1, 6 bases. Germline V gives CDR1 SGHDN, CDR2 FVKESK. V was pared by 0 bases and J by 3 bases, with 17 bases between. CDR3 size: 17 residues. The CDR3 reads CASSQDRQGLADYGYTF. CDR3 bases: TGTGCCAGCAGCCAAGATCGGCAGGGGTTGGCGGACTATGGCTACACCTTC.

The chain recombines TRBV2 with TRBJ2-7; TRBD2 might be the D (6 bases). This CDR3 spans 15 amino acids. Trimming removed 6 bases from V and 9 bases from J, with 24 bases in between. Germline CDR1 reads SNHLY; CDR2 reads FYNNEI. CDR3 bases: TGTGCCAGCAGCGACACCGTCCCGGGACTCCGAGGGCAGTACTTC. This encodes CASSDTVPGLRGQYF.

The chain couples TRBV15 to TRBJ1-1; 8 bases align to TRBD1. The germline CDR1 and CDR2 sequences are LNHNV and YYDKDF (reference sequence). The CDR3 is made up of 16 amino acids. V lost 3 bases to trimming and J lost 5 bases; unmatched junction nucleotides: 11. CDR3 amino acids: CATSRGYGTGETEAFF. Here the CDR3 DNA reads TGTGCCACCAGCAGGGGTTACGGGACAGGCGAAACTGAAGCTTTCTTT.

V and J are TRBV5-1 and TRBJ2-7; D call uncertain. Trimming removed 0 bases from V and 1 base from J, with 5 bases in between. The CDR3 sequence is 13 residues long. Germline V gives CDR1 SGHRS, CDR2 YFSETQ. For the CDR3, the DNA is TGCGCCAGCAGCTTGGCCGGGTCCTACGAGCAGTACTTC. It yields the protein CASSLAGSYEQYF.

This chain connects TRBV5-1 to TRBJ1-3; 8 nucleotides agree with TRBD1. There are 17 residues in the CDR3. Looked up from germline, CDR1 is SGHRS and CDR2 is YFSETQ. J lost 1 base, V lost 4 bases, and 10 bases had no gene match. For the CDR3, the DNA is TGCGCCAGCAGCCCGTGGGGGGGACAGGTATCTGGAAACACCATATATTTT. Amino acid sequence: CASSPWGGQVSGNTIYF. Variable domain in full (rest from reference TRBV5-1 and TRBJ1-3): KAGVTQTPRYLIKTRGQQVTLSCSPISGHRSVSWYQQTPGQGLQFLFEYFSETQRNKGNFPGRFSGRQFSNSRSEMNVSTLELGDSALYLCASSPWGGQVSGNTIYFGEGSWLTVV.

V gene TRBV11-1 combines with J gene TRBJ2-7, with D possibly being TRBD1 (5 bases). CDR1 is SGHAT, CDR2 FQDESV, per germline (reference sequence). V lost 3 bases and J lost 4, with 19 bases in between. The CDR3 has 16 amino acids. The CDR3 bases are TGTGCCAGCAGCTTCTACTCCCACAGGTATGGGTACGAGCAGTACTTC. It translates to CASSFYSHRYGYEQYF.

The chain combines TRBV4-1 with TRBJ1-1; D is possibly TRBD1 (6 bases). The germline V gene has CDR1 MGHRA and CDR2 YSYEKL. The V gene lost 4 bases and the J gene lost 1 base, with 13 bases spanning the gap. This CDR3 comprises 15 residues. The CDR3 here is CASSPGALGNTEAFF. In nucleotides, the CDR3 is TGCGCCAGCAGCCCAGGGGCCTTGGGGAACACTGAAGCTTTCTTT.

The chain uses TRBV27 and TRBJ1-1; 7 bases fit TRBD1. The CDR3 totals 17 residues. V lost 6 bases and J lost 0; bases outside the gene matches: 13. The V gene's germline CDR1 is MNHEY and CDR2 SMNVEV (reference sequence). CDR3 sequence (DNA): TGTGCCAGCAGCTGGACAGGCTTTAATTTCGTGAACACTGAAGCTTTCTTT. It specifies CASSWTGFNFVNTEAFF.

CDR3 residues: CASSSTGPGNTIYF. In DNA form, the CDR3 reads TGTGCCAGCAGCTCGACAGGGCCTGGAAACACCATATATTTT. The chain recombines TRBV11-3 with TRBJ1-3, with TRBD1 matching 7 bases. Germline-derived CDR1 and CDR2 are SGHNT and YENEEA. The CDR3 spans 14 residues. The trim removed 4 bases at V and 2 bases at J, leaving 2 bases unmatched.

V and J are TRBV6-5 and TRBJ2-5; 7 bases line up with TRBD2. J lost 2 bases, V lost 7 bases, and 4 bases had no gene match. CDR1 is MNHEY, CDR2 SVGAGI, per germline. The CDR3 spans 13 residues. The CDR3 DNA reads TGTGCCAGCACCACTAGCGAGCAAGAGACCCAGTACTTC. This gives the protein CASTTSEQETQYF.

A few counts support this clone. CDR3 sequence: CASSWGGEQYF. CDR3 DNA sequence: TGTGCCAGCAGTTGGGGGGGCGAGCAGTACTTC. The V and J genes are TRBV27 and TRBJ2-7, with 7 bases lining up with TRBD2. The CDR3 is made up of 11 amino acids. V gave up 4 bases and J gave up 6 bases; unmatched junction bases: 0. CDR1 and CDR2 from the germline V gene are MNHEY and SMNVEV (reference sequence).

This chain joins TRBV7-2 and TRBJ1-1, with D maybe TRBD1 (5 bases). The V gene's germline CDR1 is SGHTA and CDR2 FQGNSA. The CDR3 sequence is 16 residues long. V was trimmed by 0 bases and J by 1 base, leaving 12 bases between them. The chain's CDR3 is CASSLAGVVRNTEAFF. CDR3 in DNA: TGTGCCAGCAGCTTAGCAGGGGTAGTACGGAACACTGAAGCTTTCTTT.

For this clone: The same CDR3 also results from other DNA sequences found in this sample. This chain links TRBV19 with TRBJ1-5; tentative D call: TRBD1 (5 bases). The CDR3 sequence is 13 residues long. V was cut by 3 bases and J by 4 bases, with 7 bases left in between. Germline V gene lookup returns CDR1 LNHDA and CDR2 SQIVND (reference sequence). In DNA form, the CDR3 reads TGTGCCAGTAGTATTGGGGGGAATCAGCCCCAGCATTTT. Residues: CASSIGGNQPQHF.

This clone came up once. The chain links TRBV6-5 to TRBJ2-7, with TRBD2 identical over 7 bases. This CDR3 spans 15 amino acids. The V segment lost 6 bases and the J segment 4 bases; nucleotides outside the gene matches: 12. The V gene's germline CDR1 is MNHEY and CDR2 SVGAGI. CDR3 in DNA: TGTGCCAGCAGCTCCTTAGCGGGCGCTTATTACGAGCAGTACTTC. Translating it yields CASSSLAGAYYEQYF.

This clone was counted a few times. The chain joins TRBV7-2 to TRBJ1-2; 9 positions agree with TRBD1. The V and J ends lost 0 bases and 2 bases, in that order; junction bases with no gene match: 4. CDR1 is SGHTA and CDR2 is FQGNSA in the germline V gene. The CDR3 covers 16 residues. DNA for the CDR3: TGTGCCAGCAGCTTAGCTCGGGACAGGGAGAACTATGGCTACACCTTC. Translated: CASSLARDRENYGYTF.

This clone was detected once. The chain links TRBV28 to TRBJ1-2, with a possible D match to TRBD1 (6 bases). Trimming cost V 3 bases and J 2 bases, with 13 bases left between them. CDR1 and CDR2 from the germline V gene are MDHEN and SYDVKM. The CDR3 runs 15 residues. Here the CDR3 reads CASSFRGRSNYGYTF. Written as DNA, the CDR3 is TGTGCCAGCAGTTTCAGGGGCAGGTCGAACTATGGCTACACCTTC.